This T cell receptor beta chain was identified during a study of blood T cell repertoires in COVID-19. Study-wide context: Specimens from acute and convalescent COVID-19 originated in the United States, Italy and Spain.

V was cut by 5 bases and J by 0 bases, with 9 bases left in between. Looked up from germline, CDR1 is LNHDA and CDR2 is SQIVND (reference sequence). CDR3 length: 14 residues. Methods used by the authors: Quantification of nucleated cells was approximated via reference gene primer amplification. Sequenced by immunoSEQ multiplex PCR; TCRdb stores in-frame clones only, minus some. The V and J calls and the clone size are those of that table, but D and trimming were determined from the DNA. The sample yields roughly 15,000 clones, 81% seen once. The specimen sequenced was peripheral blood. This receptor was taken from a human donor in a cohort sampled during active COVID-19. V gene TRBV19 combines with J gene TRBJ2-3; D unclear. CDR3 region: CASSSGASTDTQYF. Written as DNA, the CDR3 is TGTGCCAGTAGTTCTGGAGCTAGCACAGATACGCAGTATTTT.